These 29 T cell receptor beta chains came from one sample sequenced in a study of blood T cell repertoires in COVID-19. Here immunoSEQ multiplex PCR was the method, and the copy in TCRdb shows in-frame clones only, minus some. The sample includes about 170,000 clones, approximately 91% of them seen just once. Sequencing was performed on peripheral blood. These receptors came from a man aged 18-30 years with COVID-19, enrolled during active disease.

This chain joins TRBV7-9 and TRBJ2-7, with 8 bases that match TRBD1. Trimming removed 4 bases from V and 5 bases from J; junction bases left unmatched: 7. CDR1 and CDR2 (germline): SEHNR, FQNEAQ (reference sequence). This CDR3 has 14 residues. CDR3 DNA sequence: TGTGCCAGCAGCTCTGGGACAGGCGGGCACGAGCAGTACTTC. Translating it yields CASSSGTGGHEQYF.

V gene TRBV7-9 combines with J gene TRBJ2-2, with D maybe TRBD1 (5 bases). The CDR3 runs to 13 residues. Trimming shortened V by 3 bases and J by 6 bases, and 8 bases separated the two germline ends. CDR1 SEHNR and CDR2 FQNEAQ come from the germline V gene (reference sequence). CDR3 in amino acids: CASSFQGSGELFF. For the CDR3, the DNA is TGTGCCAGCAGCTTCCAGGGCTCCGGGGAGCTGTTTTTT.

This clone has only one observation. The rearrangement links TRBV10-1 to TRBJ2-7; D gene ambiguous. CDR3 length: 14 residues. Germline assignment: CDR1 WNHNN and CDR2 SYGVQD (reference sequence). The V end lost 1 base, the J end lost 6 bases, and 13 bases lay between the germline ends. The CDR3 DNA reads TGCGCCAGCAGTGAGTTGGGCAGTCTGGCCGAGCAGTACTTC. Translating gives CASSELGSLAEQYF.

The chain is built from TRBV27 and TRBJ2-7; 9 nucleotides align to TRBD2. The CDR3 has 15 residues. V lost 5 bases, J lost 7 bases, and 12 bases stayed unmatched. Germline V gives CDR1 MNHEY, CDR2 SMNVEV (reference sequence). In DNA, the CDR3 is TGTGCCAGCAGTCCCTTAGCGGGGGCTGTTATAGAGCAGTACTTC. Translation: CASSPLAGAVIEQYF.

The chain couples TRBV9 to TRBJ2-1; D might be TRBD2 (6 bases). The CDR3 spans 10 residues. The V end was cut by 7 bases, the J end by 10 bases, with 9 bases between. Germline V lookup: CDR1 SGDLS, CDR2 YYNGEE. The CDR3 sequence: CASGTSEQFF. CDR3 in DNA: TGTGCCAGCGGCACTAGCGAGCAGTTCTTC. The full variable domain, with the rest looked up from reference TRBV9 and TRBJ2-1, is DSGVTQTPKHLITATGQRVTLRCSPRSGDLSVYWYQQSLDQGLQFLIQYYNGEERAKGNILERFSAQQFPDLHSELNLSSLELGDSALYFCASGTSEQFFGPGTRLTVL.

This chain links TRBV5-6 with TRBJ2-1, with D maybe TRBD1 (6 bases). Germline-derived CDR1 and CDR2 are SGHDT and YYEEEE. V lost 2 bases and J 6 bases, leaving 18 bases between the germline ends. CDR3 length: 16 amino acids. DNA for the CDR3: TGTGCCAGCAGCTTTTACGGGACAAGGGGATTCAATGAGCAGTTCTTC. It yields the protein CASSFYGTRGFNEQFF.

The chain joins TRBV10-2 to TRBJ2-1; D is ambiguous. Trimming cost V 4 bases and J 10 bases, with 14 bases left between them. Germline V gene lookup returns CDR1 WSHSY and CDR2 SAAADI. The CDR3 has 13 residues. The CDR3 protein is CASSGESSQEQFF. CDR3 DNA sequence: TGCGCCAGCAGTGGAGAGTCGAGTCAAGAGCAGTTCTTC.

The chain is built from TRBV10-3 and TRBJ2-3, with 14 bases identical to TRBD2. This CDR3 is 16 amino acids long. Germline assignment: CDR1 ENHRY and CDR2 SYGVKD. V lost 6 bases to trimming and J lost 4 bases; unmatched junction nucleotides: 6. This CDR3 is CAIRDGTSGRPDTQYF. CDR3 bases: TGTGCCATCAGAGACGGGACTAGCGGGAGACCAGATACGCAGTATTTT.

The genes are TRBV10-3 and TRBJ2-2; a weak D match, TRBD1 (6 bases). This CDR3 spans 14 amino acids. Trimming cost V 10 bases and J 1 base, with 13 bases left between them. The germline V gene has CDR1 ENHRY and CDR2 SYGVKD. CDR3 loop: CATAGTQNTGELFF. CDR3 nucleotides: TGTGCCACCGCCGGGACACAGAACACCGGGGAGCTGTTTTTT.

This chain joins TRBV7-8 and TRBJ2-6; TRBD2 might be the D (6 bases). V lost 7 bases to trimming and J lost 0 bases, with 22 bases between them. Per germline, CDR1 SGHVS and CDR2 FQNEAQ. CDR3 length equals 19 residues. CDR3 protein: CASTSYRESRFSGANVLTF. The CDR3 nucleotides read TGTGCCAGCACCTCCTACCGGGAGTCTCGCTTCTCTGGGGCCAACGTCCTGACTTTC.

The chain's CDR3 is CAISEVMAKNIQYF. CDR3 nucleotides: TGTGCCATCAGTGAGGTTATGGCCAAAAACATTCAGTACTTC. The V call is TRBV10-3, the J call TRBJ2-4; D is uncertain. Trimming left V 2 bases short and J 1 base short, with 6 bases between. CDR3 length: 14 amino acids. Per the germline V gene, CDR1 is ENHRY and CDR2 is SYGVKD.

The rearrangement links TRBV28 to TRBJ1-6; D is perhaps TRBD1 (6 bases). V gave up 4 bases and J gave up 7 bases, with 11 bases separating them. Per the germline V gene, CDR1 is MDHEN and CDR2 is SYDVKM. The CDR3 has 14 amino acids. The CDR3 DNA reads as TGTGCCAGCAGTTCAGGGGCGGAAAATTCACCCCTCCACTTT. Protein sequence: CASSSGAENSPLHF.

The rearrangement uses TRBV4-1 and TRBJ1-5; D gene uncertain. The germline CDR1 and CDR2 sequences are MGHRA and YSYEKL. The CDR3 is made up of 15 amino acids. V gave up 4 bases and J gave up 5 bases, with 15 bases separating them. CDR3 nucleotide sequence: TGCGCCAGCAGCCTCAGTGGTGTGCCCGATCAGCCCCAGCATTTT. This translates into CASSLSGVPDQPQHF.

The chain couples TRBV6-1 to TRBJ2-3; tentatively, D is TRBD2 (5 bases). CDR1 and CDR2 from the germline V gene are MNHNS and SASEGT. There are 15 residues in the CDR3. Trimming left V 2 bases short and J 0 bases short, with 9 bases between. The CDR3 reads CASSELAGSTDTQYF. CDR3 nucleotide sequence: TGTGCCAGCAGTGAATTGGCGGGTAGCACAGATACGCAGTATTTT.

This clone was detected only a few times. The rearrangement joins TRBV30 to TRBJ1-6; D call uncertain. The CDR3 runs 14 residues. V shed 5 bases and J shed 0 bases, with 8 bases lying between them. CDR1 and CDR2 from the germline V gene are GTSNPN and SVGIG (reference sequence). CDR3 coding DNA: TGTGCCTGGGCGAGGAGCTCCTATAATTCACCCCTCCACTTT. Translated: CAWARSSYNSPLHF.

This chain links TRBV6-5 with TRBJ2-1; 10 bases map to TRBD2. V lost 3 bases, J lost 6 bases, and 5 bases stayed unmatched. CDR1 is MNHEY and CDR2 is SVGAGI in the germline V gene. The CDR3 covers 15 residues. The CDR3 DNA follows: TGTGCCAGCAGTTATAGGACTAGCGGTGCCAATGAGCAGTTCTTC. Translating it yields CASSYRTSGANEQFF.

This sequence joins TRBV9 and TRBJ2-7; D might be TRBD1 (5 bases). The germline V gene has CDR1 SGDLS and CDR2 YYNGEE. This CDR3 has 14 amino acids. Between the trimmed V and J ends, which lost 4 bases and 3 bases, there was a span of 14 bases. The CDR3 coding sequence is TGTGCCAGCAGCCCATCCCAGGGTCTCTACGAGCAGTACTTC. Its protein is CASSPSQGLYEQYF.

The J gene is TRBJ2-7, the V gene TRBV30, with TRBD2 identical over 9 bases. From germline, CDR1 is GTSNPN and CDR2 SVGIG (reference sequence). The CDR3 sequence is 13 residues long. V lost 2 bases and J lost 7; bases outside the gene matches: 6. For the CDR3, the DNA is TGTGCCTGGAGTCCCGGGACTAGCCCAGAGCAGTACTTC. This translates into CAWSPGTSPEQYF.

The rearrangement joins TRBV5-4 to TRBJ2-3; the D is unclear. Trimming left V 4 bases short and J 3 bases short, with 6 bases between. This CDR3 contains 12 residues. Germline assignment: CDR1 SGHNT and CDR2 YYREEE (reference sequence). The CDR3 coding sequence is TGTGCCAGCAGCCCCAGGACAGATACGCAGTATTTT. The encoded protein is CASSPRTDTQYF.

This chain connects TRBV6-6 to TRBJ1-1; 8 nucleotides line up with TRBD1. Germline loops: CDR1 MNHNY, CDR2 SVGAGI (reference sequence). This CDR3 is built from 14 residues. The trim removed 4 bases at V and 4 bases at J, leaving 5 bases unmatched. Here the CDR3 reads CASSFGQGGTEAFF. DNA of the CDR3: TGTGCCAGCAGTTTCGGACAGGGCGGCACTGAAGCTTTCTTT.

The chain joins TRBV19 to TRBJ2-1; the D gene is possibly TRBD1 (5 bases). The V end was cut by 4 bases, the J end by 4 bases, with 17 bases between. Per the germline V gene, CDR1 is LNHDA and CDR2 is SQIVND (reference sequence). This CDR3 contains 16 residues. As DNA, the CDR3 is TGTGCCAGTAGTAACGGTAGGCAGGGCGCTTACAATGAGCAGTTCTTC. This translates into CASSNGRQGAYNEQFF.

The rearrangement links TRBV28 to TRBJ1-5; TRBD1 might be the D (5 bases). Germline V lookup: CDR1 MDHEN, CDR2 SYDVKM. With 7 bases removed from V and 4 bases from J, the gap between germline ends came to 11 bases. This CDR3 region has 13 residues. CDR3 nucleotides: TGTGCCAGCAAAGGGGTTGGAAATCAGCCCCAGCATTTT. Residues: CASKGVGNQPQHF.

The chain is built from TRBV7-2 and TRBJ1-1; 9 bases are shared with TRBD1. Per the germline V gene, CDR1 is SGHTA and CDR2 is FQGNSA. This CDR3 comprises 16 residues. The junction had 9 bases not matched to a gene; V was cut back by 6 bases and J by 1 base. The CDR3 loop reads CASRTGTGMRNTEAFF. CDR3 DNA: TGTGCCAGCAGGACCGGGACAGGGATGCGGAACACTGAAGCTTTCTTT.

V gene TRBV5-6 combines with J gene TRBJ1-1; D perhaps matches TRBD1 (6 bases). V lost 0 bases, J lost 4 bases, and 10 bases lay in between. Per germline, CDR1 SGHDT and CDR2 YYEEEE. The CDR3 is made up of 14 amino acids. The CDR3 DNA follows: TGTGCCAGCAGCTTGGTGGGAGGGGGCACTGAAGCTTTCTTT. The encoded protein is CASSLVGGGTEAFF.

The chain combines TRBV30 with TRBJ2-5; TRBD1 matches at 9 bases. V dropped 2 bases and J dropped 5; count of bases not matched to a gene: 6. The CDR3 sequence is 14 residues long. Germline V gene lookup returns CDR1 GTSNPN and CDR2 SVGIG (reference sequence). The CDR3 nucleotides read TGTGCCTGGAGTTGGGACAGGGCTTATGAGACCCAGTACTTC. Its translation is CAWSWDRAYETQYF. Based on the CDR3 plus reference TRBV30 and TRBJ2-5, the full variable domain is SQTIHQWPATLVQPVGSPLSLECTVEGTSNPNLYWYRQAAGRGLQLLFYSVGIGQISSEVPQNLSASRPQDRQFILSSKKLLLSDSGFYLCAWSWDRAYETQYFGPGTRLLVL.

This rearrangement joins TRBV4-1 to TRBJ2-2; the match to TRBD2 covers 16 bases. The V gene end was trimmed by 3 bases and the J gene end by 2 bases; junction bases not matched to a gene: 12. Germline CDR1 reads MGHRA; CDR2 reads YSYEKL. CDR3 length equals 21 residues. CDR3 DNA sequence: TGCGCCAGCAGCCACCCGGAGGGGACTAGCGGGAGGGCCTACAACACCGGGGAGCTGTTTTTT. It yields the protein CASSHPEGTSGRAYNTGELFF.

This clone was found once. CDR3: CASSQFHFQETQYF. CDR3 bases: TGTGCCAGCAGCCAATTCCATTTCCAAGAGACCCAGTACTTC. V gene TRBV14 combines with J gene TRBJ2-5, with D unclear. Germline V gives CDR1 SGHDN, CDR2 FVKESK. The CDR3 runs to 14 residues. Trimming took 2 bases from V and 1 from J, leaving 8 bases between them. The full variable domain, rest sourced from reference TRBV14 and TRBJ2-5, is EAGVTQFPSHSVIEKGQTVTLRCDPISGHDNLYWYRRVMGKEIKFLLHFVKESKQDESGMPNNRFLAERTGGTYSTLKVQPAELEDSGVYFCASSQFHFQETQYFGPGTRLLVL.

V gene TRBV20-1 combines with J gene TRBJ2-4, with 8 positions matching TRBD2. CDR1 and CDR2 (germline): DFQATT, SNEGSKA (reference sequence). The CDR3 spans 14 residues. Germline trimming cut 6 bases from V and 0 bases from J; bases unmatched to any gene: 4. The CDR3 DNA reads TGCAGTGCAAGTCTAGCGGGAGCCAAAAACATTCAGTACTTC. Protein product: CSASLAGAKNIQYF.

The chain uses TRBV2 and TRBJ2-1; TRBD2 agrees at 14 bases. This CDR3 spans 15 amino acids. The junction had 1 base not matched to a gene; V was cut back by 5 bases and J by 4 bases. Germline V gives CDR1 SNHLY, CDR2 FYNNEI. The CDR3 reads CASSRLAGGYNEQFF. The CDR3 DNA sequence: TGTGCCAGCAGTCGACTAGCGGGAGGGTACAATGAGCAGTTCTTC.